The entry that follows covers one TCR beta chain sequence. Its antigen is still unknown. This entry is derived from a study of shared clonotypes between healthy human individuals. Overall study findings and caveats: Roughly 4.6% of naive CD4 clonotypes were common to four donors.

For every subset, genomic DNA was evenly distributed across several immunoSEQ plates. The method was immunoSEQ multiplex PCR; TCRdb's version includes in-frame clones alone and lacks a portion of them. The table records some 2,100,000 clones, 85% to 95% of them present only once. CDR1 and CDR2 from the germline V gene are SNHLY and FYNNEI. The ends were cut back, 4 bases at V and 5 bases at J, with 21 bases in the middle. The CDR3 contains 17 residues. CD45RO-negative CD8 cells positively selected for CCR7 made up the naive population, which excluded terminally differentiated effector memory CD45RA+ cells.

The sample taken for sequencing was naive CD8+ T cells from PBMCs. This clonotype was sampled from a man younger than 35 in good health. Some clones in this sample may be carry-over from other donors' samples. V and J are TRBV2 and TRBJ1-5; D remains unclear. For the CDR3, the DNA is TGTGCCAGCAGTGCCTTTATCGGGGATCCCAAAGATCAGCCCCAGCATTTT. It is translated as CASSAFIGDPKDQPQHF.